Listed below are T cell receptor beta chains from one sample, sequenced in a study of T cell responses to AZD1222 COVID-19 vaccine. Clones were read by immunoSEQ multiplex PCR, and TCRdb kept only the in-frame ones, dropping some. The sample includes 90,000 to 150,000 clones, 80% to 90% seen only once; the top ten take approximately 8.8%. This specimen was peripheral blood, taken on day 0 of AZD1222 vaccination. Every receptor here comes from an adult in good health. The CDR3 runs from the conserved cysteine through the conserved F or W. The D gene is left open where the match is weak. Rows may omit the clone size; those that give it use once, few, many or a size class.

d_gene	v_gene	abundance	j_gene	CDR3nt	CDR3aa
TRBD2	TRBV4-3	NA	TRBJ2-2	TGCGCCAGCAGCCAAGCGGGACTAGCGGGACTTAACACCGGGGAGCTGTTTTTT	CASSQAGLAGLNTGELFF
NA	TRBV19	NA	TRBJ2-2	TGTGCCAGTAGTATATTCCGGGGTATTCCCGGGGAGCTGTTTTTT	CASSIFRGIPGELFF
NA	TRBV3-1/TRBV3-2	NA	TRBJ1-4	TGTGCCAGCACCGCTCTATCAGACAGTCGGAATGAAAAACTGTTTTTT	CASTALSDSRNEKLFF
NA	TRBV15	NA	TRBJ2-2	TGTGCCACCAGGCCCGGGGGTGCGAACACCGGGGAGCTGTTTTTT	CATRPGGANTGELFF
TRBD1	TRBV16	few	TRBJ1-5	TGTGCCAGCAGCCAATCTCGACAGGGGAATCAGCCCCAGCATTTT	CASSQSRQGNQPQHF
NA	TRBV27	NA	TRBJ1-1	TGTGCCAGCAGTTTATCGGGTGGCCGCGGCACTGAAGCTTTCTTT	CASSLSGGRGTEAFF
TRBD2	TRBV7-6	NA	TRBJ2-1	TGTGCCAGCAGCTTAGCGAAGCGGGGGGGCCCCTCCTACAATGAGCAGTTCTTC	CASSLAKRGGPSYNEQFF
NA	TRBV4-2	NA	TRBJ2-7	TGTGCCAGCAGCCAAGAGCTAGTACGCGACGAGCAGTACTTC	CASSQELVRDEQYF
NA	TRBV15	NA	TRBJ1-1	TGTGCCACCAGCAGATCCGGGATGAACACTGAAGCTTTCTTT	CATSRSGMNTEAFF
NA	TRBV11-3	NA	TRBJ2-3	TGTGCCAGCAGCCTAGAGGAAAATACGCAGTATTTT	CASSLEENTQYF
NA	TRBV30	NA	TRBJ1-1	TGTGCCTGGATGATGGACCCGAACACTGAAGCTTTCTTT	CAWMMDPNTEAFF
NA	TRBV28	few	TRBJ1-5	TGTGCCAGCATTAAAGGGCGGGGAATTTATAGCAATCAGCCCCAGCATTTT	CASIKGRGIYSNQPQHF
NA	TRBV7-9	few	TRBJ2-2	TGTGCCAGCAGCTTAAACACCGGGGAGCTGTTTTTT	CASSLNTGELFF
NA	TRBV24-1	NA	TRBJ1-1	TGTGCCACCAGTGATTATGGGGGGCTTGAAAAGACTGAAGCTTTCTTT	CATSDYGGLEKTEAFF
TRBD2	TRBV7-2	NA	TRBJ2-2	TGTGCCAGCAGCTCACTAGCGGTTACTAACACCGGGGAGCTGTTTTTT	CASSSLAVTNTGELFF
NA	TRBV6-5	NA	TRBJ1-2	TGTGCCAGCATACTTGGAGCGGGTTATGGCTACACCTTC	CASILGAGYGYTF
NA	TRBV15	NA	TRBJ1-5	TGTGCCACTTCGCTGGACAACGATAGCAATCAGCCCCAGCATTTT	CATSLDNDSNQPQHF
TRBD2	TRBV16	NA	TRBJ2-7	TGTGCCAGCAGACAATTTCGGACTAGCGGTTCCTACGAGCAGTACTTC	CASRQFRTSGSYEQYF
NA	TRBV28	NA	TRBJ1-4	TGTGCCAGCAGTACAGGGAAGGAAAAACTGTTTTTT	CASSTGKEKLFF
NA	TRBV4-2	NA	TRBJ2-1	TGTGCCAGCAGCCAAGAGGGGGCAGGGCGCTCCTACAATGAGCAGTTCTTC	CASSQEGAGRSYNEQFF
TRBD1	TRBV11-2	NA	TRBJ2-7	TGTGCCAGCACCCTACTGGGGACAGGGCACAACGAGCAGTACTTC	CASTLLGTGHNEQYF
NA	TRBV3-1/TRBV3-2	NA	TRBJ2-7	TGTGCCAGCAGCCATGACAAGCGGTCCATTGAGCAGTACTTC	CASSHDKRSIEQYF
TRBD1	TRBV7-9	NA	TRBJ1-1	TGTGCCAGCAGCTCGTTCGACAGGGGGCACACTGAAGCTTTCTTT	CASSSFDRGHTEAFF
NA	TRBV7-3	NA	TRBJ2-3	TGTGCCAGCAGCTTCTCCCCCACAGATACGCAGTATTTT	CASSFSPTDTQYF
NA	TRBV7-9	few	TRBJ2-6	TGTGCCAGCAGCTTACGTGCTAGCCCCCCTTACGTCCTGACTTTC	CASSLRASPPYVLTF
NA	TRBV5-4	NA	TRBJ2-5	TGTGCCGCCAAACGAGGTTTGGTAGCGGAGCAAGAGACCCAGTACTTC	CAAKRGLVAEQETQYF
NA	TRBV6-1	NA	TRBJ1-2	TGTGCCAGCAGTGAAGAAAACGGTCGAGGCTATGGCTACACCTTC	CASSEENGRGYGYTF
NA	TRBV6-6	few	TRBJ1-5	TGTGCCAGCAGCGAAGTCGGGGATCAGCCCCAGCATTTT	CASSEVGDQPQHF
NA	TRBV4-3	NA	TRBJ2-4	TGCGCCAGCAGCCAAGACGAGTCGGGCGAGAACATTCAGTACTTC	CASSQDESGENIQYF
TRBD2	TRBV18	NA	TRBJ2-7	TGTGCCAGCTCACCACTGCCACCGATCCAGGGGACTAGCGTCTACGAGCAGTACTTC	CASSPLPPIQGTSVYEQYF
TRBD2	TRBV5-6	NA	TRBJ2-7	TGTGCCAGCAGCTTGGGGGCCCTAGCGGACGAGCAGTACTTC	CASSLGALADEQYF
TRBD2	TRBV11-3	few	TRBJ2-5	TGTGCCAGCAGCTTCCCCCCTAAAATGGGGGAGGGCCGCGAGACCCAGTACTTC	CASSFPPKMGEGRETQYF
TRBD1	TRBV19	NA	TRBJ1-6	TGTGCCAGTAGTCCGGGACAGCTAAATTCACCCCTCCACTTT	CASSPGQLNSPLHF
NA	TRBV14	NA	TRBJ1-1	TGTGCCAGCAGCCCCCCATGGGGCGGGTTCCCGAACACTGAAGCTTTCTTT	CASSPPWGGFPNTEAFF
NA	TRBV20-1	few	TRBJ1-1	TGCAGTGCAAGTTACAGGGATACTGAAGCTTTCTTT	CSASYRDTEAFF
NA	TRBV30	NA	TRBJ1-5	TGTGCCTGGAGTGTACGGGGGGATCAGCCCCAGCATTTT	CAWSVRGDQPQHF
TRBD1	TRBV2	NA	TRBJ1-6	TGTGCCAGCAGTTCGGACAGGGCACCCCTCCACTTT	CASSSDRAPLHF
NA	TRBV7-8	NA	TRBJ1-2	TGTGCCAGCAGCTTAAGTCCAGGAGGGGTTTATGGCTACACCTTC	CASSLSPGGVYGYTF
NA	TRBV6-5	once	TRBJ2-7	TGTGCCAGCAGTTACTCGAAGGGTTCTTTGGGGGCTGAGCAGTACTTC	CASSYSKGSLGAEQYF
NA	TRBV24-1	NA	TRBJ2-1	TGTGCCACCAGTGATTTTTCAGGACTGGAGAATGAGCAGTTCTTC	CATSDFSGLENEQFF
NA	TRBV12-5	NA	TRBJ1-3	TGTGCTAGTGGTTTGTTCCCGAGATCCTCTGGAAACACCATATATTTT	CASGLFPRSSGNTIYF
NA	TRBV24-1	NA	TRBJ1-1	TGTGCCACCAGTGTTGGGGTGAACACTGAAGCTTTCTTT	CATSVGVNTEAFF
TRBD2	TRBV11-2	NA	TRBJ2-7	TGTGCCAGCAGCTTTTTGGTAGCGGGAGGAAGCGAGCAGTACTTC	CASSFLVAGGSEQYF
NA	TRBV5-1	NA	TRBJ1-1	TGCGCCAGCAGCTTGGTTGACAGTACTAACACTGAAGCTTTCTTT	CASSLVDSTNTEAFF
TRBD1	TRBV7-9	few	TRBJ1-1	TGTGCCAGCAGCTTAGCGCGGACAGGGAGCACTGAAGCTTTCTTT	CASSLARTGSTEAFF
NA	TRBV28	once	TRBJ1-6	TGTGCCAGCAGTTTAGGAGGAGGAGGGAAGTATAATTCACCCCTCCACTTT	CASSLGGGGKYNSPLHF
NA	TRBV20-1	NA	TRBJ1-3	TGCAGTGCCCCCCTGGTTGACACCATATATTTT	CSAPLVDTIYF
TRBD2	TRBV29-1	NA	TRBJ2-7	TGCAGCGTTGGGGCCAGGGCGGGAGGGCCACGCGAGCAGTACTTC	CSVGARAGGPREQYF
NA	TRBV19	NA	TRBJ2-1	TGTGCCAGTAGTCCCAGAAGGCGATCCTACAATGAGCAGTTCTTC	CASSPRRRSYNEQFF
NA	TRBV7-2	NA	TRBJ2-2	TGTGCCAGCAGCCTTAGTCCTTCGAACACCGGGGAGCTGTTTTTT	CASSLSPSNTGELFF
NA	TRBV5-8	NA	TRBJ1-2	TGTGCCAGCAGCTTGGCTCAGCTGATTATGCGCTACACCTTC	CASSLAQLIMRYTF
NA	TRBV20-1	few	TRBJ2-7	TGCAGTGCTAGTGAGGGAGGGGCGGGGGCGCGGGAGCAGTACTTC	CSASEGGAGAREQYF
TRBD1	TRBV5-1	NA	TRBJ1-5	TGCGCCAGCAGCTTGGGGGACAGCTTCAATCAGCCCCAGCATTTT	CASSLGDSFNQPQHF